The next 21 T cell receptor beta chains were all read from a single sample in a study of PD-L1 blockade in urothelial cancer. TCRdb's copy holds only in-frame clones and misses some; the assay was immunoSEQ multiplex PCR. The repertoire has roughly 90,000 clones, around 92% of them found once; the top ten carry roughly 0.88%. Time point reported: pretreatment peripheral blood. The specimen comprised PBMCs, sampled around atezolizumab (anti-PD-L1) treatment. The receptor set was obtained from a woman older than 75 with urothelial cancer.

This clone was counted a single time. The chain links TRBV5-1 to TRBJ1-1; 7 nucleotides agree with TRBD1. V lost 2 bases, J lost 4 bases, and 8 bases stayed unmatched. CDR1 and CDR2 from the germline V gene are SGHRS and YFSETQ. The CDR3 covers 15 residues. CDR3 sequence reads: CASSFAQGRGTEAFF. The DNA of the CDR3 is TGCGCCAGCAGCTTCGCACAGGGGCGGGGCACTGAAGCTTTCTTT.

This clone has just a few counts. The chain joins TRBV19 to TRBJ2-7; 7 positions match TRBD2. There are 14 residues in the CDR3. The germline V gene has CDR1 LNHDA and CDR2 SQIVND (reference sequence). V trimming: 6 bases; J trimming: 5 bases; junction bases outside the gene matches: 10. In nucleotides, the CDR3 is TGTGCCAGTAGCGGGGATAGCGGGCGGAACGAGCAGTACTTC. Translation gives CASSGDSGRNEQYF.

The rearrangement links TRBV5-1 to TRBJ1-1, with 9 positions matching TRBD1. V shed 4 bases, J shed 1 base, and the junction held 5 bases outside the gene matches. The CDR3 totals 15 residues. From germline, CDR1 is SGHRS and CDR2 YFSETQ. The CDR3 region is CASSKTGGTNTEAFF. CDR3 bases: TGCGCCAGCAGCAAAACAGGGGGCACGAACACTGAAGCTTTCTTT.

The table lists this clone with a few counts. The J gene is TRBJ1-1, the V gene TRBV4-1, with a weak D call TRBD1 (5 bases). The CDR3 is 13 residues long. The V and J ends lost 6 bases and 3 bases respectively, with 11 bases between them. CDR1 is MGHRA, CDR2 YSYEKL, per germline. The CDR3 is CASRGGGYTEAFF. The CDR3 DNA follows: TGCGCCAGCAGGGGGGGAGGATACACTGAAGCTTTCTTT.

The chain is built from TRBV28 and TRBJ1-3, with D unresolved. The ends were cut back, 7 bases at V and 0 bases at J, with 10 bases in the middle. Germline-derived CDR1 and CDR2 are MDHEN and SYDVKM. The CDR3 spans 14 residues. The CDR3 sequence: CASTGVGSGNTIYF. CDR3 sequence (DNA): TGTGCCAGCACCGGAGTGGGCTCTGGAAACACCATATATTTT.

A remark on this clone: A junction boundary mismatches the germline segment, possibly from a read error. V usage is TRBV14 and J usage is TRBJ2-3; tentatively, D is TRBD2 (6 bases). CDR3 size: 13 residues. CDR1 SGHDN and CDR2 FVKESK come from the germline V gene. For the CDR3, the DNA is TGTGCCAGCAGTCAAGATATCGGGGGTACGCAGTATTTT. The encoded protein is CASSQDIGGTQYF.

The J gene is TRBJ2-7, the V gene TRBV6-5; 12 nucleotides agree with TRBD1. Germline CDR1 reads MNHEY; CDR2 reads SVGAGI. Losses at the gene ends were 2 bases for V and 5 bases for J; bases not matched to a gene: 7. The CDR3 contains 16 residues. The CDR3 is CASSYGLGTGGDEQYF. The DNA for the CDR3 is TGTGCCAGCAGTTACGGTCTCGGGACAGGGGGCGACGAGCAGTACTTC.

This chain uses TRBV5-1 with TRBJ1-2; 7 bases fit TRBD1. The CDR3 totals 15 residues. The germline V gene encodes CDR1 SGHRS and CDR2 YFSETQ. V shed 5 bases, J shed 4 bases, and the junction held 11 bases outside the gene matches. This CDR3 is CASRTGEYGGYGYTF. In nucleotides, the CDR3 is TGCGCCAGCAGAACAGGGGAGTACGGGGGCTATGGCTACACCTTC.

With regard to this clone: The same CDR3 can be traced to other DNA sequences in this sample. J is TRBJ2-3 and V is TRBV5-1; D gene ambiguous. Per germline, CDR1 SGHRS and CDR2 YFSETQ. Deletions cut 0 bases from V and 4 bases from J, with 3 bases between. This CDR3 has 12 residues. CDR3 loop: CASSLDSDTQYF. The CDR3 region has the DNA TGCGCCAGCAGCTTGGACTCAGATACGCAGTATTTT.

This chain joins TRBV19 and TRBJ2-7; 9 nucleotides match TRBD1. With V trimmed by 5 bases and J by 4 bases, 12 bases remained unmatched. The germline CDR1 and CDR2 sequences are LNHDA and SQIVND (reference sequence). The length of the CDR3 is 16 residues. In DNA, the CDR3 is TGTGCCAGTAGTCGTTATTCTGGGACAGGGATGTACGAGCAGTACTTC. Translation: CASSRYSGTGMYEQYF.

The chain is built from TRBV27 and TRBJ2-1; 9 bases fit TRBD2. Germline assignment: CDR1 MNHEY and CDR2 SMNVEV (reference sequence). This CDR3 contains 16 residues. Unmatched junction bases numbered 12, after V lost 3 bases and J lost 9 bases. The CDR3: CASSFPFEAGGSEQFF. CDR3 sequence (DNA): TGTGCCAGCAGTTTTCCGTTTGAAGCGGGAGGCTCTGAGCAGTTCTTC.

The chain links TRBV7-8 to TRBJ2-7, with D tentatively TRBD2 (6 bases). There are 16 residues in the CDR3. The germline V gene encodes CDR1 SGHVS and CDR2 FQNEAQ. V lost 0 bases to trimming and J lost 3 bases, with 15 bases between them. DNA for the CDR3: TGTGCCAGCAGCTTAGCCGCCCAGCGGGCGTTCTACGAGCAGTACTTC. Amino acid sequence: CASSLAAQRAFYEQYF.

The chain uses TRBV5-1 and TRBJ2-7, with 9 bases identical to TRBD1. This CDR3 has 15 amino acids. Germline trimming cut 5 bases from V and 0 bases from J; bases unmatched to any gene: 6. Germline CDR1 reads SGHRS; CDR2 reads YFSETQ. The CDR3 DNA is TGCGCCAGCAGTATGGGGACAGGGAGCTCCTACGAGCAGTACTTC. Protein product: CASSMGTGSSYEQYF. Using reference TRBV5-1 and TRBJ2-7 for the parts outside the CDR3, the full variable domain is KAGVTQTPRYLIKTRGQQVTLSCSPISGHRSVSWYQQTPGQGLQFLFEYFSETQRNKGNFPGRFSGRQFSNSRSEMNVSTLELGDSALYLCASSMGTGSSYEQYFGPGTRLTVT.

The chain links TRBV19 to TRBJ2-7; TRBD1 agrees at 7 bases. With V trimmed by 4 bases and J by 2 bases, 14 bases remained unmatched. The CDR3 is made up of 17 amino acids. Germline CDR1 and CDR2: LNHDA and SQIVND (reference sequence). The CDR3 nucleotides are TGTGCCAGTAGTACCGGGACAGTAGGGATTGTTCCCTACGAGCAGTACTTC. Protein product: CASSTGTVGIVPYEQYF.

The CDR3 DNA follows: TGCGCCAGCAGCTTAGGGACTAGCGAGTATTACGAGCAGTACTTC. Its translation is CASSLGTSEYYEQYF. The chain links TRBV5-1 to TRBJ2-7; TRBD2 matches at 10 bases. This CDR3 is 15 amino acids long. From germline, CDR1 is SGHRS and CDR2 YFSETQ. V gave up 2 bases and J gave up 4 bases; unmatched junction bases: 6.

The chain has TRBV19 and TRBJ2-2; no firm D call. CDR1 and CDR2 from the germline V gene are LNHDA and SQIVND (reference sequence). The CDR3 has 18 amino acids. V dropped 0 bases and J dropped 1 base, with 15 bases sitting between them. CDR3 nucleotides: TGTGCCAGTAGTATAGATCTATCGCGGTGGATGAACACCGGGGAGCTGTTTTTT. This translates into CASSIDLSRWMNTGELFF.

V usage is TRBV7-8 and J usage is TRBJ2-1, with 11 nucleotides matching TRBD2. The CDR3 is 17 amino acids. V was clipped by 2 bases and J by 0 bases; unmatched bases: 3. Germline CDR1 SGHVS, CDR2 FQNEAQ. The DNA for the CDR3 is TGTGCCAGCAGCTTACTAGCGGGAGGCCGCTCCTACAATGAGCAGTTCTTC. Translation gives CASSLLAGGRSYNEQFF.

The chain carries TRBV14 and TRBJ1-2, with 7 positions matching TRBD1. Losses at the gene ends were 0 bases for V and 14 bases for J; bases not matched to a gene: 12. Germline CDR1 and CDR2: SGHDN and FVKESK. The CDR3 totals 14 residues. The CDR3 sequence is CASSQDGWVGTATF. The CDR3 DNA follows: TGTGCCAGCAGCCAAGATGGGTGGGTCGGGACAGCTACCTTC.

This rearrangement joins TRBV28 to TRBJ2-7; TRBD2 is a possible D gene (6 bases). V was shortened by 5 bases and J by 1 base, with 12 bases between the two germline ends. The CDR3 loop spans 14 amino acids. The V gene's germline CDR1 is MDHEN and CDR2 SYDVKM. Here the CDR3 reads CASSTPGSSYEQYF. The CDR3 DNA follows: TGTGCCAGCAGTACCCCCGGGAGTTCCTACGAGCAGTACTTC.

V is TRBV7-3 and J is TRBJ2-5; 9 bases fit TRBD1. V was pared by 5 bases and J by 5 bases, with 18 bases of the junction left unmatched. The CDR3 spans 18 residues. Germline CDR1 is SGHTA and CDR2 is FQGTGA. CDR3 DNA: TGTGCCAGCAGCAAACTGAACCCGCGGGACAGGGTGAGGGAGACCCAGTACTTC. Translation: CASSKLNPRDRVRETQYF.

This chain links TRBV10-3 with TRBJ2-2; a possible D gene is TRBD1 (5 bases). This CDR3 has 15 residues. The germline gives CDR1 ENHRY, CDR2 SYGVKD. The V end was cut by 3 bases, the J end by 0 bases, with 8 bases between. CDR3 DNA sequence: TGTGCCATCAGTGATGGCAGGGCGAACACCGGGGAGCTGTTTTTT. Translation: CAISDGRANTGELFF.